These T cell receptor beta chains were read from a single sample in a study of cytomegalovirus exposure and HLA in healthy donors. Clones were sequenced by immunoSEQ multiplex PCR, and TCRdb holds only the in-frame ones, with some missing. This sample has around 120,000 clones, with approximately 77% found just once. The sample was PBMCs. Receptor source: a man aged 45 to 65 in good health and CMV-seropositive. CDR3s include the opening cysteine and the closing phenylalanine or tryptophan. The D gene is left open where the match is weak. Clone sizes are given selectively: once, few, many, or a class where the clone is expanded.

abundance | d_gene | j_gene | len | v_gene | CDR3nt | CDR3aa
. | . | TRBJ1-1 | 14 | TRBV2 | TGTGCCAGCAGTGAACGAGACAGGAACACTGAAGCTTTCTTT | CASSERDRNTEAFF
. | . | TRBJ1-2 | 14 | TRBV6-5 | TGTGCCAGCAGTTATAAACAGAGTAACTATGGCTACACCTTC | CASSYKQSNYGYTF
. | . | TRBJ1-1 | 14 | TRBV6-5 | . | CASSSSTGGTEAFF
. | TRBD1 | TRBJ2-3 | 15 | TRBV18 | TGTGCCAGCTCACCCTCAGGGGGTCGACCAGATACGCAGTATTTT | CASSPSGGRPDTQYF
. | . | TRBJ1-5 | 16 | TRBV2 | TGTGCCAGCAGTGAAGCGCCCGGGGGTAATAATCAGCCCCAGCATTTT | CASSEAPGGNNQPQHF
once | . | TRBJ2-5 | 14 | TRBV6-1 | TGTGCCAGCAGTGTAGGACAGTCAGGGGAGACCCAGTACTTC | CASSVGQSGETQYF
once | TRBD1 | TRBJ2-7 | 15 | TRBV7-6 | TGTGCCAGCAGCCCACCCGGCAGGGGGCTTGGCGAGCAGTACTTC | CASSPPGRGLGEQYF
. | . | TRBJ1-2 | 13 | TRBV7-9 | TGTGCCAGCAGCTGGACTACCCTGGGGGGCTACACCTTC | CASSWTTLGGYTF
. | . | TRBJ2-7 | 14 | TRBV5-6 | TGTGCCAGCAGCTTGAGAGGGCTGATAAACGAGCAGTACTTC | CASSLRGLINEQYF
. | . | TRBJ1-1 | 14 | TRBV28 | TGTGCCAGCAGTTTCAGGGGATTAGACACTGAAGCTTTCTTT | CASSFRGLDTEAFF
few | . | TRBJ1-2 | 15 | TRBV6-1 | TGTGCCATCCGCTCGAAGACAGTTTTTAACTATGGCTACACCTTC | CAIRSKTVFNYGYTF
. | . | TRBJ2-1 | 16 | TRBV5-4 | TGTGCCAGCAGCTTGAATGGCGGGTCTTCCTACAATGAGCAGTTCTTC | CASSLNGGSSYNEQFF
few | . | TRBJ1-4 | 15 | TRBV7-9 | TGTGCCAGCAGCTCCGGGGGGGCAGACAGTGAAAAACTGTTTTTT | CASSSGGADSEKLFF
. | TRBD2 | TRBJ2-2 | 16 | TRBV5-5 | TGTGCCAGCAGCTCAGGGACTAGCGCGAACACCGGGGAGCTGTTTTTT | CASSSGTSANTGELFF
. | . | TRBJ2-2 | 16 | TRBV7-2 | TGTGCCAGCAGCTTAGTGGGGGGGGCAGACACCGGGGAGCTGTTTTTT | CASSLVGGADTGELFF
few | . | TRBJ2-6 | 14 | TRBV19 | TGTGCCAGTAGTATCGGCTCTGGGGCCAACGTCCTGACTTTC | CASSIGSGANVLTF
. | . | TRBJ1-1 | 17 | TRBV28 | TGTGCCAGCAGTTTAAATATGGGGGCTAGTATAGGGACTGAAGCTTTCTTT | CASSLNMGASIGTEAFF
. | TRBD1 | TRBJ1-1 | 13 | TRBV5-1 | TGCGCCAGCAGCTGGGACAGTCGGACTGAAGCTTTCTTT | CASSWDSRTEAFF
. | . | TRBJ2-2 | 15 | TRBV19 | TGTGCCAGTTCCCAAGAAGGTATAGGAGCCGGGGAGCTGTTTTTT | CASSQEGIGAGELFF
. | . | TRBJ1-2 | 14 | TRBV5-4 | TGTGCCAGCAGCTCAGCAGGACATAACTATGGCTACACCTTC | CASSSAGHNYGYTF
. | . | TRBJ1-5 | 16 | TRBV11-2 | TGTGCCAGCAGCTTAAACCCCGACAGTCGCAATCAGCCCCAGCATTTT | CASSLNPDSRNQPQHF
. | . | TRBJ2-5 | 14 | TRBV11-2 | TGTGCCAGCAGCTTAGCCAGGGTTAAAGAGACCCAGTACTTC | CASSLARVKETQYF
. | TRBD2 | TRBJ2-7 | 14 | TRBV7-9 | TGTGCCAGCAGCTGGGAGGGCGGGACCCCCGAGCAGTACTTC | CASSWEGGTPEQYF
few | TRBD1 | TRBJ1-4 | 14 | TRBV5-1 | TGCGCCAGCAGCTTGGGAGGACAGGCGGAAAAACTGTTTTTT | CASSLGGQAEKLFF
. | TRBD1 | TRBJ2-1 | 16 | TRBV5-1 | TGCGCCAGCAGCCCCAACCCGGCGAACACAGGGGGACAGCAGTTCTTC | CASSPNPANTGGQQFF
. | TRBD1 | TRBJ1-6 | 15 | TRBV5-1 | TGCGCCAGCAGCTTAGGACAGGGGGTTCGATCACCCCTCCACTTT | CASSLGQGVRSPLHF
. | . | TRBJ2-1 | 13 | TRBV7-9 | TGTGCCAGCAGCTTAGGTTTGGGAGATGAGCAGTTCTTC | CASSLGLGDEQFF
. | TRBD2 | TRBJ2-7 | 17 | TRBV5-1 | TGCGCCAGCAGCCCTCCGGGACTAGCGCCCGGGGGGAACGAGCAGTACTTC | CASSPPGLAPGGNEQYF
. | . | TRBJ2-7 | 13 | TRBV7-2 | TGTGCCAGCAGCTCAACAGGGTCCTTCGAGCAGTACTTC | CASSSTGSFEQYF
. | TRBD1 | TRBJ2-6 | 16 | TRBV15 | TGTGCCACCAGCACCCCCGGGACAGCTGGGGCCAACGTCCTGACTTTC | CATSTPGTAGANVLTF
once | . | TRBJ1-1 | 16 | TRBV21-1 | TGTGCCAGCAGCAAATCAGTGGTCCGGGGGTGCACTGAAGCTTTCTTT | CASSKSVVRGCTEAFF
. | . | TRBJ2-7 | 14 | TRBV5-1 | TGCGCCAGCAGCTTGGGTCTGGACAGACTCGAGCAGTACTTC | CASSLGLDRLEQYF
few | . | TRBJ1-6 | 16 | TRBV2 | TGTGCCAGCAGTGAAGGCCGGGCAGGGGCACAATCACCCCTCCACTTT | CASSEGRAGAQSPLHF
. | . | TRBJ1-2 | 14 | TRBV5-6 | TGTGCCAGCAGCTTGGACAGGGTGAACTATGGCTACACCTTC | CASSLDRVNYGYTF
. | . | TRBJ1-5 | 14 | TRBV30 | TGTGCCGCGTCGTTTGCAGGGGGCAATCAGCCCCAGCATTTT | CAASFAGGNQPQHF
. | . | TRBJ1-2 | 14 | TRBV7-9 | TGTGCCAGCAGCTTAGCGCAAGCGGGATATGGCTACACCTTC | CASSLAQAGYGYTF
. | . | TRBJ2-7 | 15 | TRBV13 | TGTGCCAGCAGCTTAGGGTTCCGGGGTCGGAACGAGCAGTACTTC | CASSLGFRGRNEQYF
. | TRBD2 | TRBJ2-3 | 19 | TRBV29-1 | TGCAGCGTTGAGAACGCGGGACTAGCGGGGGGTGGGTCGGTTGATACGCAGTATTTT | CSVENAGLAGGGSVDTQYF
few | TRBD1 | TRBJ1-1 | 15 | TRBV4-3 | TGCGCCAGCAGCCATGCCGACAGGGGGAACACTGAAGCTTTCTTT | CASSHADRGNTEAFF
. | TRBD2 | TRBJ2-5 | 17 | TRBV7-9 | TGTGCCAGCAGCCCCCGACCAGGACTAGCGGTTCAAGAGACCCAGTACTTC | CASSPRPGLAVQETQYF
. | . | TRBJ2-3 | 12 | TRBV5-4 | TGTGCCAGCAGCCTCCAGGGGGATACGCAGTATTTT | CASSLQGDTQYF
. | . | TRBJ1-2 | 14 | TRBV7-2 | TGTGCCAGCAGTCAGTCGCGCGGGGACTATGGCTACACCTTC | CASSQSRGDYGYTF
. | TRBD1 | TRBJ2-7 | 16 | TRBV5-1 | TGCGCCAGCAGCTTGGCTGGGTACAGGACAGGGGACGAGCAGTACTTC | CASSLAGYRTGDEQYF
once | . | TRBJ2-3 | 19 | TRBV2 | TGTGCCAGCGTCGTGCTTCGGACAGCTATGGCTACTAGCACAGATACGCAGTATTTT | CASVVLRTAMATSTDTQYF
. | . | TRBJ1-1 | 14 | TRBV5-1 | TGCGCCAGCAGCTTTCAGGGCGACGGCCGGGAAGCTTTCTTT | CASSFQGDGREAFF
. | . | TRBJ1-1 | 15 | TRBV5-4 | TGTGCCAGCAGCTTGGACAGGGTCAGGGCCCCTGAAGCTTTCTTT | CASSLDRVRAPEAFF
. | TRBD1 | TRBJ1-2 | 15 | TRBV7-3 | TGTGCCAGCAGCGTAACAGGGGGCGGGCCCTATGGCTACACCTTC | CASSVTGGGPYGYTF
. | . | TRBJ2-3 | 14 | TRBV9 | TGTGCCAGCAGCAACGACGGGCCGGGGTATACGCAGTATTTT | CASSNDGPGYTQYF
few | TRBD1 | TRBJ2-1 | 15 | TRBV5-4 | TGTGCCAGCAGCCCGGGACAGGAATCCTACAATGAGCAGTTCTTC | CASSPGQESYNEQFF
few | TRBD2 | TRBJ2-1 | 15 | TRBV6-1 | TGTGCCAGCAGTATTAGCGGGGGGGCCTCAAATGAGCAGTTCTTC | CASSISGGASNEQFF
. | . | TRBJ2-5 | 15 | TRBV9 | TGTGCCAGCAGCCCCAGAGGAGGGGGCGGGGAGACCCAGTACTTC | CASSPRGGGGETQYF
few | . | TRBJ2-7 | 16 | TRBV4-1 | TGCGCCAGCAGCCAAGATGGGCGGGGTAGCTCCTACGAGCAGTACTTC | CASSQDGRGSSYEQYF
. | . | TRBJ1-5 | 12 | TRBV7-2 | TGTGCCAGCAGCTTCCCGGGGCAGCCCCAGCATTTT | CASSFPGQPQHF
. | . | TRBJ1-2 | 14 | TRBV4-1 | TGCGCCAGCAGCCAACCGACAGCCCCTTATGGCTACACCTTC | CASSQPTAPYGYTF
. | . | TRBJ1-2 | 16 | TRBV7-8 | TGTGCCAGCAGCGCACACACAGCCTCAGCTAACTATGGCTACACCTTC | CASSAHTASANYGYTF
few | . | TRBJ2-1 | 14 | TRBV21-1 | TGTGCCAGCAGCAGATGTCGGGTCAACAATGAGCAGTTCTTC | CASSRCRVNNEQFF
. | . | TRBJ2-7 | 11 | TRBV7-2 | TGTGCCAGCAGCTTAGATCTAGTGGAGTACTTC | CASSLDLVEYF
. | TRBD1 | TRBJ1-2 | 14 | TRBV6-5 | TGTGCCTCTACTGGGGTTCAGGTGTCAGGGGGATACACCTTC | CASTGVQVSGGYTF
few | TRBD2 | TRBJ2-7 | 14 | TRBV7-2 | TGTGCCAGCAGCTCCCGGACTAGTGCCTACGAGCAGTACTTC | CASSSRTSAYEQYF
once | . | TRBJ1-1 | 14 | TRBV10-3 | TGTGCCACCTGGATGGGACAACTGAACACTGAAGCTTTCTTT | CATWMGQLNTEAFF